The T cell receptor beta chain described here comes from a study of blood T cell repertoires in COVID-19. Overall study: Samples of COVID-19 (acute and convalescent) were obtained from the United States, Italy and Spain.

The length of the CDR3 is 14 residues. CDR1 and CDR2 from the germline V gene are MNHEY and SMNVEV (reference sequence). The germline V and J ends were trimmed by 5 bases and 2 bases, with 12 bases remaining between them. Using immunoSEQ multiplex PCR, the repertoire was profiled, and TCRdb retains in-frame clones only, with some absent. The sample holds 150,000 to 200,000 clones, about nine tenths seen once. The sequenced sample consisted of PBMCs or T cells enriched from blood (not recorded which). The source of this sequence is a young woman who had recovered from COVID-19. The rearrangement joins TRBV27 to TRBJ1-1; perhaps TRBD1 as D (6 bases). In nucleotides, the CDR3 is TGTGCCAGCAGTCCGCCAGGGGTTAACACTGAAGCTTTCTTT. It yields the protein CASSPPGVNTEAFF.